Listed below are T cell receptor beta chains from one sample, sequenced in a study of CD8 T cells in Susac syndrome. TCRdb re-derived calls from the immunoSEQ multiplex PCR reads in MiXCR, one entry per CDR3 protein. The repertoire has about 200,000 distinct CDR3 sequences, approximately 95% of them found once; the top ten carry around 0.093%. The sequencing input was CD4+ T cells from PBMCs. These receptors all come from a human donor in good health. The CDR3 runs from the conserved cysteine through the conserved F or W. The D gene is left open where the match is weak. Expanded clones get a size class; other rows say once, few or many, or leave the size out.

NA	TRBV12-3/TRBV12-4	NA	TRBJ2-5	TGTGCCAGCAGTTTAGGGATTTTAGGACCGGCGGAGACCCAGTACTTC	CASSLGILGPAETQYF
NA	TRBV5-1	TRBD2	TRBJ2-3	TGCGCCAGCAGCCCCCCGACTAGCGGGACCCCAGATACGCAGTATTTT	CASSPPTSGTPDTQYF
NA	TRBV24-1	NA	TRBJ2-5	TGTGCCACCAGTGGAAAGACGGAGATAGAGACCCAGTACTTC	CATSGKTEIETQYF
NA	TRBV3-1	NA	TRBJ1-1	TGTGCCAGCAGCCAAGTCCGGGGGGGCGCGGGAGCTTTCTTT	CASSQVRGGAGAFF
NA	TRBV18	NA	TRBJ1-2	TGTGCCAGCTCACCCGACAGAGCCAACTATGGCTACACCTTC	CASSPDRANYGYTF
NA	TRBV28	TRBD1	TRBJ1-5	TGTGCCAGCAGTGCACCAGGGGGCGCGAATCAGCCCCAGCATTTT	CASSAPGGANQPQHF
few	TRBV12-3/TRBV12-4	NA	TRBJ1-5	TGTGCCAGCAGTTTGTCCGGGGACCAGCCCCAGCATTTT	CASSLSGDQPQHF
NA	TRBV18	TRBD1	TRBJ2-7	TGTGCCAGCTCCAACCGTGAGACAGGGTCGGGGGAGCAGTACTTC	CASSNRETGSGEQYF
NA	TRBV6-4	TRBD1	TRBJ2-7	TGTGCCAGCAGCACAGGGGACGAGCAGTACTTC	CASSTGDEQYF
NA	TRBV9	NA	TRBJ1-1	TGTGCCAGCTCCCGGGGGCTATCGTTGAACACTGAAGCTTTCTTT	CASSRGLSLNTEAFF
NA	TRBV27	NA	TRBJ2-1	TGTGCCAGCAGTTTAGGTATCGACGGAACTTCCTACAATGAGCAGTTCTTC	CASSLGIDGTSYNEQFF
NA	TRBV4-1	NA	TRBJ1-5	TGCGCCAGCAGCCACGGGAGGGGGTTAGAGCAGCCCCAGCATTTT	CASSHGRGLEQPQHF
NA	TRBV11-2	NA	TRBJ2-5	TGTGCCAGCAGGGATACGGAGACCCAGTACTTC	CASRDTETQYF
NA	TRBV6-5	NA	TRBJ2-1	TGTGCCAGCTCCAGGGGGGGAAATGAGCAGTTCTTC	CASSRGGNEQFF
few	TRBV6-1	NA	TRBJ2-3	TGTGCCAGCAGTGAAGCAGATACGCAGTATTTT	CASSEADTQYF
NA	TRBV6-6	NA	TRBJ2-7	TGTGCCAGCAGCCAAAGCGTCCTTTCGGGGTACGAGCAGTACTTC	CASSQSVLSGYEQYF
NA	TRBV24-1	TRBD1	TRBJ2-3	TGTGCCACCAGTGGAGACAGGGTCGGGATTACAGATACGCAGTATTTT	CATSGDRVGITDTQYF
NA	TRBV4-1	NA	TRBJ2-4	TGCGCCAGCAGCCTCCCCGAGGGGGTACAGTACTTC	CASSLPEGVQYF
NA	TRBV6-5	TRBD2	TRBJ2-7	TGTGCCAGCAGTTCCCAGCGGGGGGCATTCTCCTACGAGCAGTACTTC	CASSSQRGAFSYEQYF
NA	TRBV20-1	NA	TRBJ1-2	TGCAGTGCGGCCAGCAGACAGTCCGTCAGCTACACCTTC	CSAASRQSVSYTF
NA	TRBV28	NA	TRBJ2-5	TGTGCCAGCAGTTTACCCGGGCCCCCGGCATTCGAGACCCAGTACTTC	CASSLPGPPAFETQYF
once	TRBV29-1	TRBD1	TRBJ2-2	TGCAGCGTAACGGGGCAGGGGGCCGGGGAGCTGTTTTTT	CSVTGQGAGELFF
NA	TRBV4-1	NA	TRBJ1-6	TGCGCCAGCAGCCAAGGGGACCCCAGTAATTCACCCCTCCACTTT	CASSQGDPSNSPLHF
once	TRBV20-1	NA	TRBJ1-4	TGCAGTGCTAGAGAGTCCCTGAATGAAAAACTGTTTTTT	CSARESLNEKLFF
NA	TRBV6-5	NA	TRBJ1-5	TGTGCCAGCAGTCGGCGGGTCAGCAATCAGCCCCAGCATTTT	CASSRRVSNQPQHF
NA	TRBV20-1	TRBD2	TRBJ2-1	TGCAGTGCTATAAGGGAGGGCCAGTTCTTC	CSAIREGQFF
NA	TRBV5-1	TRBD1	TRBJ2-7	TGCGCCAGCAGCTTACTAGACAGGGGGCGAGAGCAGTACTTC	CASSLLDRGREQYF
NA	TRBV5-6	TRBD1	TRBJ2-3	TGTGCCAGCAGGAGGAACGGACAGGGATTGGCTACGCAGTATTTT	CASRRNGQGLATQYF
once	TRBV3-1	NA	TRBJ2-2	TGTGCCACAAAGGGCGGCGGGGAGCTGTTTTTT	CATKGGGELFF
NA	TRBV29-1	TRBD1	TRBJ2-3	TGCAGCGTCCGGGACAGCAGGACGCAGTATTTT	CSVRDSRTQYF
NA	TRBV27	NA	TRBJ2-6	TGTGCCAGCAGTTTCTATACTGGTGGGGCCAACGTCCTGACTTTC	CASSFYTGGANVLTF
NA	TRBV7-2	TRBD1	TRBJ2-1	TGTGCCAGCAGCTACAGGGGAAATGAGCAGTTCTTC	CASSYRGNEQFF
NA	TRBV7-2	NA	TRBJ2-5	TGTGCCAGCAGGAACGGACAAGCGAGGGAGACCCAGTACTTC	CASRNGQARETQYF
NA	TRBV20-1	NA	TRBJ2-5	TGCAGTGCGGACTCGAGAAGGGAGACCCAGTACTTC	CSADSRRETQYF
NA	TRBV5-1	TRBD1	TRBJ1-2	TGCGCCAGCAGCTCGGGACAGCCCACCTATGGCTACACCTTC	CASSSGQPTYGYTF
NA	TRBV27	NA	TRBJ1-5	TGTGCCAGCAGTCGGACGAGGAATCAGCCCCAGCATTTT	CASSRTRNQPQHF
NA	TRBV10-3	TRBD1	TRBJ1-2	TGTGCCATCAGTGATCGGGACAGATCTAACTATGGCTACACCTTC	CAISDRDRSNYGYTF
NA	TRBV10-3	NA	TRBJ2-1	TGTGCCATCAGTGGGGATCACAATGAGCAGTTCTTC	CAISGDHNEQFF
NA	TRBV7-3	TRBD2	TRBJ2-3	TGTGCCAGCAGCCCGCGACTAGCGGGAGCAACGCAGTATTTT	CASSPRLAGATQYF
NA	TRBV20-1	NA	TRBJ1-2	TGCAGTGCTAGTTTGAAGTATGGCTACACCTTC	CSASLKYGYTF
NA	TRBV20-1	NA	TRBJ2-5	TGCAGTGCCGTCCGAGCAAAAGAGACCCAGTACTTC	CSAVRAKETQYF
NA	TRBV5-6	NA	TRBJ2-7	TGTGCCAGCAGCTTGGATACCAGGGGGGACTACGAGCAGTACTTC	CASSLDTRGDYEQYF
NA	TRBV11-2	NA	TRBJ2-1	TGTGCCAGCAGCTTTAGCGCGGCCCTGAAGAATGAGCAGTTCTTC	CASSFSAALKNEQFF
NA	TRBV4-1	NA	TRBJ1-1	TGCGCCAGCAGCCAAGATGGCCAGTCGAACACTGAAGCTTTCTTT	CASSQDGQSNTEAFF
once	TRBV15	NA	TRBJ2-6	TGTGCCACCGCAGGGGGGTTGTCCTCTGGGGCCAACGTCCTGACTTTC	CATAGGLSSGANVLTF
NA	TRBV5-1	NA	TRBJ1-6	TGCGCCAGCAGCTCGACAGGCGGCACGTCCTCACCCCTCCACTTT	CASSSTGGTSSPLHF
NA	TRBV30	TRBD2	TRBJ2-1	TGTGCCTGGAGTGTACAAACTAGCGGGAACAATGAGCAGTTCTTC	CAWSVQTSGNNEQFF
NA	TRBV20-1	NA	TRBJ1-2	TGCAGTGCTAGTGGATCCCCCTCGGGGCCCAGCTATGGCTACACCTTC	CSASGSPSGPSYGYTF
NA	TRBV27	NA	TRBJ2-3	TGTGCCAGCAGTTCCGCCGGTACGCAGTATTTT	CASSSAGTQYF
NA	TRBV29-1	TRBD1	TRBJ1-2	TGCAGCATAGACAGGGGCAGCTATGGCTACACCTTC	CSIDRGSYGYTF
NA	TRBV5-1	NA	TRBJ2-5	TGCGCCAGCAGCACGACACCGGGACCGCAAGAGACCCAGTACTTC	CASSTTPGPQETQYF